This T cell receptor beta chain was recovered during a study of blood T cell repertoires in COVID-19. Study background: Whether acute or convalescent, the COVID-19 samples came from the United States, Italy and Spain. Sources were T cells, B-cell-depleted T cells, or PBMCs; the material itself was cDNA or gDNA.

Original analysis: From reference gene primer amplification, estimates of nucleated cell counts were derived. Sequencing used immunoSEQ multiplex PCR; TCRdb keeps in-frame clones, though not all of them. That table gives V, J and clone size, and the DNA gave D and trimming. Of about 110,000 clones in the sample, more than 65% were seen once. Germline assignment: CDR1 GTSNPN and CDR2 SVGIG (reference sequence). With 3 bases clipped from V and 5 bases from J, the junction kept 5 bases outside the gene matches. This CDR3 spans 13 amino acids. The origin of this receptor is a woman of 80 years or more with acute or convalescent COVID-19. Source material: peripheral blood. V is TRBV30 and J is TRBJ2-5; TRBD2 matches at 8 bases. In DNA form, the CDR3 reads TGTGCCTGGAGACTCAGCGGGAGCGAGACCCAGTACTTC. Amino acids: CAWRLSGSETQYF.